This T cell receptor beta chain was found in a study of blood T cell repertoires in COVID-19. In the study overall: The origin of the acute and convalescent COVID-19 samples was the United States, Italy and Spain. The analysed material was cDNA or gDNA that came from T cells, B-cell-depleted T cells, or PBMCs.

Looked up from germline, CDR1 is GTSNPN and CDR2 is SVGIG (reference sequence). V lost 0 bases and J lost 10; bases outside the gene matches: 10. The length of the CDR3 is 14 residues. This clone was detected only once. Original processing notes: Reference gene primer amplification gave estimated nucleated cell counts. Sequencing used immunoSEQ multiplex PCR; TCRdb keeps in-frame clones, though not all of them. V, J and clone size were drawn from that table, and D and trimming were deduced from the DNA. The sample lists roughly 160,000 clones; 80% to 90% were seen once. The chain has TRBV30 and TRBJ1-2; 8 bases are a match to TRBD1. This receptor was taken from an elderly woman with acute or convalescent COVID-19. The sequenced material came from peripheral blood. CDR3 amino acids: CAWSVQGGSIFYTF. In DNA, the CDR3 is TGTGCCTGGAGTGTACAGGGGGGAAGTATCTTCTACACCTTC.